Presented here are 5 T cell receptor beta chains from one specimen sequenced in a study of T cell changes during pregnancy in multiple sclerosis. Assay: immunoSEQ multiplex PCR; the TCRdb copy retains only in-frame clones and omits some. The sample carries about 49,000 clones, 92% recorded once. The sequencing here drew on peripheral blood, taken after pregnancy. The receptors were sampled from a female donor with multiple sclerosis, enrolled in a pregnancy study.

V and J are TRBV7-6 and TRBJ2-7; D remains unclear. V was trimmed by 2 bases and J by 2 bases, leaving 7 bases between them. Germline V lookup: CDR1 SGHVS, CDR2 FNYEAQ. The CDR3 totals 13 residues. CDR3 protein: CASSLIEAYEQYF. The CDR3 DNA reads TGTGCCAGCAGCTTAATAGAAGCCTACGAGCAGTACTTC.

This chain joins TRBV7-9 and TRBJ1-2, with 8 positions matching TRBD1. The CDR3 contains 15 residues. The germline gives CDR1 SEHNR, CDR2 FQNEAQ (reference sequence). V shed 0 bases and J 4 bases; nucleotides not matched to a gene: 4. This CDR3 is CASSLAPGGGYGYTF. The DNA of the CDR3 is TGTGCCAGCAGCTTAGCCCCAGGGGGCGGCTATGGCTACACCTTC.

The chain uses TRBV7-2 and TRBJ2-5, with a tentative D call TRBD1 (6 bases). The CDR3 extends over 14 amino acids. V dropped 5 bases and J dropped 4 bases, with 14 bases sitting between them. The germline V gene has CDR1 SGHTA and CDR2 FQGNSA. The CDR3 spells CASSPWTVRETQYF. The CDR3 nucleotides read TGTGCCAGCAGCCCCTGGACAGTTCGAGAGACCCAGTACTTC.

The rearrangement uses TRBV5-3 and TRBJ2-5; 7 nucleotides agree with TRBD1. TRBV5-3 is sorted into the ORF group, with uncertain function. CDR3 size: 16 residues. With 2 bases clipped from V and 4 bases from J, the junction kept 11 bases outside the gene matches. Written as DNA, the CDR3 is TGTGCCAGAAGCTTTCTACAGGGGATCCAGAGAGAGACCCAGTACTTC. This translates into CARSFLQGIQRETQYF.

The V gene is TRBV11-2, the J gene TRBJ2-7, with D uncertain. V gave up 5 bases and J gave up 3 bases, with 17 bases separating them. Germline CDR1 reads SGHAT; CDR2 reads FQNNGV. This CDR3 spans 15 amino acids. CDR3 sequence (DNA): TGTGCCAGCAGCCTTCCCCTAGGTCCGGGCTACGAGCAGTACTTC. This codes for CASSLPLGPGYEQYF.